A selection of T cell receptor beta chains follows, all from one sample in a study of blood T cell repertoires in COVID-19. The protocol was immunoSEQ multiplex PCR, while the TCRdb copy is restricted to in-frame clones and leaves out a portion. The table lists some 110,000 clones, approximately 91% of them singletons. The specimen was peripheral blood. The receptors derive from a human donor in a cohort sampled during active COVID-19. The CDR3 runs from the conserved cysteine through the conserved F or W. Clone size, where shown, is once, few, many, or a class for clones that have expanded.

CDR3: CAWGQGPYEQYF; size: few; V: TRBV30; J: TRBJ2-7
CDR3: CATRLAGAVGELFF; size: NA; V: TRBV6-5; J: TRBJ2-2
CDR3: CASSLFDRAPGEKLFF; size: NA; V: TRBV6-2/TRBV6-3; J: TRBJ1-4
CDR3: CASSLGRGRALRGVQFF; size: NA; V: TRBV28; J: TRBJ2-1
CDR3: CASSLTSGRPYQETQYF; size: NA; V: TRBV7-9; J: TRBJ2-5
CDR3: CASRTSTSGSEETQYF; size: NA; V: TRBV5-1; J: TRBJ2-5
CDR3: CASSARGLEETQYF; size: NA; V: TRBV11-2; J: TRBJ2-5
CDR3: CASSFAGSNSPLHF; size: many; V: TRBV27; J: TRBJ1-6
CDR3: CASSFRDSYEQYF; size: NA; V: TRBV6-5; J: TRBJ2-7
CDR3: CASSQPGLMTQYF; size: NA; V: TRBV4-1; J: TRBJ2-3
CDR3: CATSDPGRGAYEQYF; size: NA; V: TRBV24-1; J: TRBJ2-7
CDR3: CATAGTGGNYGYTF; size: NA; V: TRBV28; J: TRBJ1-2
CDR3: CASSAPNGQEDATNEKLFF; size: NA; V: TRBV6-2/TRBV6-3; J: TRBJ1-4
CDR3: CATSDPWSGYEQYF; size: NA; V: TRBV24-1; J: TRBJ2-7
CDR3: CASSVDRDLGGPGANVLTF; size: NA; V: TRBV9; J: TRBJ2-6
CDR3: CASSSQGGNSPLHF; size: NA; V: TRBV7-2; J: TRBJ1-6
CDR3: CASSTSPANYGYTF; size: NA; V: TRBV11-3; J: TRBJ1-2
CDR3: CASSTHKKDRAGTQYF; size: NA; V: TRBV19; J: TRBJ2-5
CDR3: CASSQARGRTDTQYF; size: once; V: TRBV4-3; J: TRBJ2-3
CDR3: CASSPAGGGAGSQTQYF; size: NA; V: TRBV19; J: TRBJ2-5
CDR3: CASSSDPRGTQYF; size: NA; V: TRBV7-2; J: TRBJ2-5
CDR3: CASSLGGSGRAYEQYF; size: NA; V: TRBV28; J: TRBJ2-7
CDR3: CSVSLGGRGNQPQHF; size: NA; V: TRBV29-1; J: TRBJ1-5
CDR3: CASSQQQLNEKLFF; size: NA; V: TRBV5-1; J: TRBJ1-4
CDR3: CASSLTAGTGGTEAFF; size: NA; V: TRBV7-9; J: TRBJ1-1
CDR3: CASSYGGRYEQYF; size: NA; V: TRBV6-6; J: TRBJ2-7
CDR3: CATSRRGVEADTQYF; size: NA; V: TRBV15; J: TRBJ2-3
CDR3: CASSIRGQGYEQYF; size: few; V: TRBV19; J: TRBJ2-7
CDR3: CASSHDRESDRYGYTF; size: NA; V: TRBV28; J: TRBJ1-2
CDR3: CASSFQGQSGNTIYF; size: few; V: TRBV27; J: TRBJ1-3
CDR3: CASSYPQGRGYTF; size: NA; V: TRBV6-2/TRBV6-3; J: TRBJ1-2
CDR3: CASSRSGSFKTGELFF; size: NA; V: TRBV19; J: TRBJ2-2
CDR3: CASNARDRDCGNQPQHF; size: NA; V: TRBV10-1; J: TRBJ1-5
CDR3: CAGQTGENTEAFF; size: few; V: TRBV7-9; J: TRBJ1-1
CDR3: CASSWGQGAYGYTF; size: NA; V: TRBV5-4; J: TRBJ1-2
CDR3: CASSQGETSGGSYEQYF; size: NA; V: TRBV4-3; J: TRBJ2-7
CDR3: CASSLSAGGKGEQFF; size: NA; V: TRBV7-3; J: TRBJ2-1
CDR3: CASSATGRGEKLFF; size: NA; V: TRBV19; J: TRBJ1-4
CDR3: CASSWRGGQGAAFF; size: NA; V: TRBV19; J: TRBJ1-1
CDR3: CASSNPSSGRGTGELFF; size: NA; V: TRBV9; J: TRBJ2-2
CDR3: CASSWTVNTEAFF; size: NA; V: TRBV12-3/TRBV12-4; J: TRBJ1-1
CDR3: CASSLKLAGQETQYF; size: once; V: TRBV5-8; J: TRBJ2-5
CDR3: CASSKGQGNYGYTF; size: NA; V: TRBV9; J: TRBJ1-2
CDR3: CASVLAVGARETQYF; size: few; V: TRBV2; J: TRBJ2-5
CDR3: CAWRNTGGTEAFF; size: NA; V: TRBV30; J: TRBJ1-1
CDR3: CASSYYTGELFF; size: NA; V: TRBV7-9; J: TRBJ2-2
CDR3: CASSLGYPRGLFYGYTF; size: NA; V: TRBV5-4; J: TRBJ1-2
CDR3: CASSSSGRARTGELFF; size: NA; V: TRBV28; J: TRBJ2-2
CDR3: CASSQSGTPYNEQFF; size: NA; V: TRBV5-1; J: TRBJ2-1
CDR3: CASSSAGVFQYF; size: once; V: TRBV3-1/TRBV3-2; J: TRBJ2-4
CDR3: CASSPDGSGNTIYF; size: NA; V: TRBV18; J: TRBJ1-3
CDR3: CASSQGLDHNEQFF; size: NA; V: TRBV18; J: TRBJ2-1
CDR3: CASSVNRDRINEKLFF; size: NA; V: TRBV9; J: TRBJ1-4
CDR3: CASSLRYTDTQYF; size: NA; V: TRBV11-3; J: TRBJ2-3
CDR3: CASSDSSGGTGELFF; size: few; V: TRBV6-4; J: TRBJ2-2
CDR3: CASSLTGSRETQYF; size: NA; V: TRBV5-4; J: TRBJ2-5
CDR3: CASSAIAGARTDTQYF; size: NA; V: TRBV9; J: TRBJ2-3
CDR3: CASSSTGGISYEQYF; size: once; V: TRBV11-1; J: TRBJ2-7
CDR3: CASSFGLNTEAFF; size: NA; V: TRBV5-5; J: TRBJ1-1
CDR3: CAISDTKGGPYNEQFF; size: NA; V: TRBV10-3; J: TRBJ2-1